The clone carrying this TCR beta chain came up many times. This CDR3 has 17 residues. The V end lost 0 bases, the J end lost 5 bases, and 19 bases lay between the germline ends. Germline values: CDR1 LNHNV, CDR2 YYDKDF (reference sequence). MiXCR, applied by TCRdb to the RT-PCR reads, yields one record per CDR3 protein. The profile covers more than 600,000 distinct CDR3 sequences, with more than 13% appearing a single time and around 3.3% taken by the ten largest. Input material: memory CD4+ T cells from blood. The sequence was collected from a female donor in good health, serving as a healthy control. The V gene is TRBV15, the J gene TRBJ2-5; perhaps TRBD1 as D (5 bases). CDR3 residues: CATSRDFGQGPGETQYF. The CDR3 bases are TGTGCCACCAGCAGAGATTTCGGACAAGGCCCGGGTGAGACCCAGTACTTC. Full variable domain (remainder filled in from reference TRBV15 and TRBJ2-5): DAMVIQNPRYQVTQFGKPVTLSCSQTLNHNVMYWYQQKSSQAPKLLFHYYDKDFNNEADTPDNFQSRRPNTSFCFLDIRSPGLGDTAMYLCATSRDFGQGPGETQYFGPGTRLLVL.